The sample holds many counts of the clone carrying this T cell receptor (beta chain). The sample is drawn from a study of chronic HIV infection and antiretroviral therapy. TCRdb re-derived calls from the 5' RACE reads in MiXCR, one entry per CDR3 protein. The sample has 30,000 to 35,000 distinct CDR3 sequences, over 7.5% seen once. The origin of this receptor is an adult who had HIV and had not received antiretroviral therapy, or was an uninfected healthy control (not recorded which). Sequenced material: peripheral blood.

The CDR3 sequence is CSVEDHGAGGLNEQFF. The CDR3 DNA reads as TGCAGCGTTGAAGATCACGGAGCGGGGGGGCTTAATGAGCAGTTCTTC. V and J are TRBV29-1 and TRBJ2-1; 10 nucleotides match TRBD2. Germline values: CDR1 SQVTM, CDR2 ANQGSEA. The CDR3 has 16 amino acids. V was pared by 0 bases and J by 7 bases, with 9 bases of the junction left unmatched.